This T cell receptor beta chain was obtained from a study of neurological immune-mediated disorders. Looking at the study overall: Of the multiple sclerosis patients, some 35 in total, roughly 30 were relapsing-remitting and 3 were secondary progressive.

This CDR3 contains 13 residues. V was cut by 4 bases and J by 1 base, with 8 bases left in between. Germline CDR1 is SGHRS and CDR2 is YFSETQ. 5'RACE with 10-nucleotide random UMIs generated the cDNA. TCRdb passed the 5' RACE reads through MiXCR, listing each CDR3 protein once. The table records about 65,000 distinct CDR3 sequences, about 4% of them present only once. Study observations and caveats: According to phylogenetic grouping, one related-CDR3 cluster, a possible signature, contained the repertoires of 18 of 34 multiple sclerosis patients.

From 2 million PBMCs stored at -80 C, the unsorted libraries were generated. Ten or more counts support this clonotype. Its antigen is not known. The specimen sequenced was PBMCs. This TCR was sampled from a man aged 50 to 60 with multiple sclerosis. The chain has TRBV5-1 and TRBJ2-5; D uncertain. CDR3 region: CASSGSPQETQYF. The CDR3 region has the DNA TGCGCCAGCAGCGGCAGCCCCCAAGAGACCCAGTACTTC.